This entry concerns a single TCR beta chain. The CDR3 is 13 residues long. CDR1 is SNHLY and CDR2 is FYNNEI in the germline V gene. Trimming stripped 5 bases from V and 8 bases from J, with 15 bases between. This sample was included in a study of beta chain features in type 1 diabetes. On the study more broadly: Across all samples, approximately 110,000,000 sorted cells were examined.

Sequenced material consisted of expressed TCRB transcripts (all of the isolated RNA was reverse transcribed). This table comes from immunoSEQ multiplex PCR, and its TCRdb copy is limited to in-frame clones, with some not included. The sample records some 150,000 clones, approximately 52% being singletons. The authors sorted CD4+ naive, central memory, regulatory and stem cell-like memory cells via CD45RO/CCR7/CD25/CD127/CD95/CD27. This receptor was identified in a man between 18 and 29 years old in good health. V is TRBV2 and J is TRBJ1-2; D not certain. Sequenced sample: Tregs from blood. CDR3 DNA sequence: TGTGCCAGCAGTCAGAATGGGCCTCGGGGCTACACCTTC. It is translated as CASSQNGPRGYTF.